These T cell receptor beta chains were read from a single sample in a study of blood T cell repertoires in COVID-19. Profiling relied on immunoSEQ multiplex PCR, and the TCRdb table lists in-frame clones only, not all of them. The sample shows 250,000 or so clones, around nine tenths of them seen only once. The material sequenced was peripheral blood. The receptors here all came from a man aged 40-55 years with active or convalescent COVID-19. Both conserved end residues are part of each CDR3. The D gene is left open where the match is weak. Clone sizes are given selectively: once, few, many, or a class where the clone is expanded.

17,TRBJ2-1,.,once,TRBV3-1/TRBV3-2,CASSQDGVGGVRNEQFF,TGTGCCAGCAGCCAAGACGGGGTTGGCGGGGTAAGAAATGAGCAGTTCTTC
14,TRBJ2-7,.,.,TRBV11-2,CASSINGGPYEQYF,TGTGCCAGCAGCATCAATGGAGGGCCCTACGAGCAGTACTTC
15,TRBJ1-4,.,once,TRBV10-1,CASSERIGGDEKLFF,TGCGCCAGCAGTGAGCGAATAGGGGGTGATGAAAAACTGTTTTTT
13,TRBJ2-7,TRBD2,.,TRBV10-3,CAISLAGSPEQYF,TGTGCCATCAGTCTAGCGGGGAGTCCCGAGCAGTACTTC
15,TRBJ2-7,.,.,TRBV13,CASSLARGLGYEQYF,TGTGCCAGCAGCTTAGCCAGGGGCCTCGGCTACGAGCAGTACTTC
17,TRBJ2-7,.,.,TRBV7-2,CASSPLGPGRLVYEQYF,TGTGCCAGCAGCCCTCTAGGTCCGGGAAGGTTAGTCTACGAGCAGTACTTC
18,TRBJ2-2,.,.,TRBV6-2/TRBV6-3,CASSYSKAGLSNTGELFF,TGTGCCAGCAGTTACTCGAAGGCGGGACTGTCGAACACCGGGGAGCTGTTTTTT
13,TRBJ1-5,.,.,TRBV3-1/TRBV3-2,CASSRQYNQPQHF,TGTGCCAGCAGCCGACAGTACAATCAGCCCCAGCATTTT
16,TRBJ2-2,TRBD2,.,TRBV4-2,CASSQGLADGTGELFF,TGTGCCAGCAGCCAGGGACTAGCGGACGGCACCGGGGAGCTGTTTTTT
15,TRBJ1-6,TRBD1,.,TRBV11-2,CASSRGRQGGSPLHF,TGTGCCAGCAGCCGAGGGCGACAGGGTGGATCACCCCTCCACTTT
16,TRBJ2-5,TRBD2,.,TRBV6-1,CASSEGGGTTAKTQYF,TGTGCCAGCAGTGAAGGGGGGGGGACTACCGCTAAGACCCAGTACTTC
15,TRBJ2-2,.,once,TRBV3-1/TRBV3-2,CASKRDILNTGELFF,TGTGCCAGCAAGCGGGACATATTGAACACCGGGGAGCTGTTTTTT
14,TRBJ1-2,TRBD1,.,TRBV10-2,CASTSGQGATGYTF,TGCGCCAGCACATCGGGACAGGGGGCGACTGGCTACACCTTC
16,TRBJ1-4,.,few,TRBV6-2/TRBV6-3,CASSYPDQETNEKLFF,TGTGCCAGCAGTTACCCCGACCAGGAAACTAATGAAAAACTGTTTTTT
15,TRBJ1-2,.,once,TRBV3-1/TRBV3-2,CASSHGSDGVYGYTF,TGTGCCAGCAGCCACGGGAGCGATGGAGTCTATGGCTACACCTTC
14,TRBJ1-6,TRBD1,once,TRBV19,CASAEDRGNSPLHF,TGTGCCAGTGCCGAGGACAGGGGTAATTCACCCCTCCACTTT